Presented here are 5 T cell receptor beta chains from one specimen sequenced in a study of PD-1 blockade in classical Hodgkin lymphoma. Relapses following autologous stem cell transplantation were seen in all patients, with brentuximab vedotin exposure varying. This table comes from immunoSEQ multiplex PCR, and its TCRdb copy is limited to in-frame clones, with some not included. Here the sample spans some 84,000 clones, around 90% being singletons. This specimen consisted of peripheral blood mononuclear cells (PBMCs), obtained before the second cycle of nivolumab. Every receptor here comes from a human donor with classical Hodgkin lymphoma.

V gene TRBV6-6 combines with J gene TRBJ2-1; 7 nucleotides agree with TRBD2. The CDR3 is 15 residues long. J lost 9 bases, V lost 5 bases, and 13 bases had no gene match. Germline V gene lookup returns CDR1 MNHNY and CDR2 SVGAGI (reference sequence). The CDR3 nucleotides are TGTGCCAGCAGTCGCGCCGGGACTACCTTTGGTGAGCAGTTCTTC. As protein: CASSRAGTTFGEQFF.

CDR3 protein: CASTTGEGGTDTQYF. DNA for the CDR3: TGTGCCAGCACTACGGGAGAAGGGGGGACAGATACGCAGTATTTT. V and J are TRBV6-1 and TRBJ2-3; either TRBD1 or TRBD2 may supply D (6 bases each). The length of the CDR3 is 15 residues. V was trimmed by 7 bases and J by 3 bases, leaving 17 bases between them. CDR1 and CDR2 from the germline V gene are MNHNS and SASEGT.

Only a few counts were recorded for this clone. The chain employs TRBV30 and TRBJ1-1; D not resolved. The germline CDR1 and CDR2 sequences are GTSNPN and SVGIG (reference sequence). V was clipped by 2 bases and J by 6 bases, with 10 bases between them. The CDR3 spans 12 residues. In nucleotides, the CDR3 is TGTGCCTGGAGTAAATTTGATGCTGAAGCTTTCTTT. Its protein product is CAWSKFDAEAFF.

The rearrangement joins TRBV27 to TRBJ1-2; maybe TRBD1 (6 bases). Per germline, CDR1 MNHEY and CDR2 SMNVEV (reference sequence). The CDR3 runs to 16 residues. V was cut by 6 bases and J by 5 bases, with 22 bases left in between. CDR3 sequence: CASSRTAYTIGYGYTF. CDR3 sequence (DNA): TGTGCCAGCAGCAGGACAGCCTATACTATAGGTTATGGCTACACCTTC.

The CDR3 protein is CASSNGYNSPLHF. For the CDR3, the DNA is TGTGCCAGCAGCAACGGATATAATTCACCCCTCCACTTT. This chain links TRBV6-1 with TRBJ1-6; no definite D call. The CDR3 has 13 amino acids. Looked up from germline, CDR1 is MNHNS and CDR2 is SASEGT. Deletions cut 6 bases from V and 4 bases from J, with 7 bases between.